The sequence of this T cell receptor beta chain was determined in a study of PD-L1 blockade in urothelial cancer (dated by TCRdb to the late 2010s). Broadly, across the study: All patients started therapy around 2014 and received atezolizumab 1,200 mg intravenously every 3 weeks. About 90% of the roughly 29 patients were identified as males with urothelial cancer of bladder origin, and a prior smoking history was reported by 18 of 29 patients. An ECOG performance status of 0 or 1 was recorded for the patients, and 0 to 3 prior chemotherapy regimens had been received by the patients. Blood samples were analyzed at two time points: 3 weeks after treatment start (second dose) and 6 weeks after treatment start. Blood samples gave median yields of 141,255 T cells and 82,636 unique TCRs, along with a median clonality of 0.080. The study, an exploratory multi-omic analysis, examined somatic, immune and clinical correlates of response to PD-L1 blockade with atezolizumab in urothelial cancer. Pretreatment tumor samples, along with matched peripheral blood collected serially before and after atezolizumab treatment, underwent TCR sequencing. Durable clinical benefit meant progression-free survival longer than 6 months, and TCR features were also tested against progression-free and overall survival. Whole exome sequencing and RNA sequencing of pretreatment tumors were performed alongside TCR sequencing in the same patients. Durable clinical benefit was achieved by nine patients and was not achieved by 20 patients. Twenty-nine patients had pretreatment blood TCR-seq, some 25 had at least one posttreatment blood collection, and some 25 had tumor TCR-seq. On the study overall, not on this receptor specifically: Because the sample size was small (n ≈ 27) and many exploratory analyses were performed, the results are intended to be hypothesis-generating. Among patients with durable benefit, tumor-associated TCR clones showed greater expansion in peripheral blood 3 weeks after treatment started (n of about 20, p = 0.022). Improved progression-free and overall survival was found to be associated with pretreatment peripheral blood TCR clonality below the median.

The cohort included some 30 patients with locally advanced or metastatic urothelial carcinoma who were treated at Memorial Sloan Kettering on a trial protocol. Peripheral blood mononuclear cells were collected pretreatment and during treatment, at between 1 and 8 total time points per patient. The Qiagen DNeasy Blood extraction kit was used to purify genomic DNA from total PBMCs and tumor samples. PBMCs were collected pretreatment and during treatment, and were isolated and stored as previously described. As regards this clone: Its antigen remains unidentified. The junction shows a germline mismatch at one end, possibly a read error.

Synthetic TCR analog templates were spiked into each PCR to estimate absolute template abundance from read counts. The immunoSEQ assay was used to amplify TCRbeta CDR3 regions from genomic DNA with bias-controlled V and J gene primers. Sequencing of rearranged TCRbeta segments was done at approximately 20X coverage. The original pipeline was this. Sequencing errors were corrected by clustering, and CDR3s were annotated against IMGT so that V, D and J genes could be assigned. Downstream analyses used only productive TCRbeta rearrangements and left out out-of-frame or stop-codon sequences. Clonality was calculated as one minus the Shannon entropy normalized by the log of the number of unique productive sequences. Clones differing between time points or between blood and tumor were identified by Fisher's exact test with Benjamini-Hochberg correction at adjusted p below 0.01. TCRdb took this table from immuneACCESS and kept in-frame rearrangements with V and J called. Such tables lack part of the clones; where checked against another copy, unresolved V genes explain under half of the gap, and the rest is unexplained. The D gene and trimming were derived from the DNA, and the V and J assignments and clone size from that table. This sample gives roughly 60,000 clones in total; roughly 82% of them show up just once. The ten most abundant clones make up roughly 4.5% of the sample.

The CDR3 goes from the cysteine to the phenylalanine over 11 residues. CDR3 DNA is the only sequence kept; it has 33 bases, read in frame from the first base. CDR1 and CDR2 are read off the germline V gene as SNHLY and FYNNEI. The chain is assembled from TRBV2 and TRBJ1-5; no D segment can be confidently identified. The material was PBMCs, obtained around atezolizumab (anti-PD-L1) treatment. This clonotype was obtained from an older man with urothelial cancer. The CDR3 loop reads CASSSDQPQHF. The sequence in DNA is TGTGCCAGCAGTAGCGATCAGCCCCAGCATTTT.